The clone carrying this TCR beta chain was found many times. The germline CDR1 and CDR2 sequences are SGDLS and YYNGEE. CDR3 length: 15 residues. V trimming: 4 bases; J trimming: 1 base; junction bases outside the gene matches: 5. TCRdb re-analysed the RACE reads in MiXCR, keeping a single row per CDR3 protein. The sample lists 75,000 to 100,000 distinct CDR3 sequences; roughly 12% were seen once. The data were obtained in a study of human T cells and chemical hapten exposure. For the study at large: Doses of diphenylcyclopropenone went to the patients' scalps weekly throughout the approximately 24-week study.

The time point is: patch test 1, 2 weeks after DPC sensitization. The treatment: therapeutic diphenylcyclopropenone sensitization with weekly scalp DPC. Whole blood, unfractionated, served as the material for total RNA extraction. The sequencing here drew on whole blood, taken in connection with sensitization to the hapten diphenylcyclopropenone (DPC). V is TRBV9 and J is TRBJ2-5, with 9 bases aligning to TRBD2. This TCR came from a middle-aged woman with alopecia areata. Some clones in this sample may be carry-over from other donors' samples. The CDR3 sequence is CASSTRTSAQETQYF. The CDR3 DNA sequence: TGTGCCAGCAGCACCCGGACTAGCGCCCAAGAGACCCAGTACTTC.